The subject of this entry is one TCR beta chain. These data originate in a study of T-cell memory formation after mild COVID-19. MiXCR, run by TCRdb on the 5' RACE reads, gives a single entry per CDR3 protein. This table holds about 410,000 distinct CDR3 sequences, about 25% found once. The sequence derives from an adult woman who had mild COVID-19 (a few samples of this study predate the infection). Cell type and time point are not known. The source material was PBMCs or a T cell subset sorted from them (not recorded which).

CDR3 sequence: CASSQSRSGPRYNEQFF. Written as DNA, the CDR3 is TGCGCCAGCAGTCAATCAAGGTCCGGCCCCAGGTACAATGAGCAGTTCTTC. V gene TRBV23-1 combines with J gene TRBJ2-1; D uncertain. TRBV23-1 is an ORF for which the function is uncertain. The CDR3 has 17 amino acids. V dropped 0 bases and J dropped 4 bases, with 16 bases sitting between them.